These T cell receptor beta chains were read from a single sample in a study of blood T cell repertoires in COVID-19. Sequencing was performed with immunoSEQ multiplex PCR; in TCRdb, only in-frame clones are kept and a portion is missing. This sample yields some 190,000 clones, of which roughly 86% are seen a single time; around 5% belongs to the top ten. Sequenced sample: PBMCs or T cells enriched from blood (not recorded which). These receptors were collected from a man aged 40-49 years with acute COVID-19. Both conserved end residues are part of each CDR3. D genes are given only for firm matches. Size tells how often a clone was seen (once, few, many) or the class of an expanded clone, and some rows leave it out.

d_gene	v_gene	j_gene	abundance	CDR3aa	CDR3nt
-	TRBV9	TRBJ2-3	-	CASSGTGSTDTQYF	TGTGCCAGCAGCGGAACAGGGAGCACAGATACGCAGTATTTT
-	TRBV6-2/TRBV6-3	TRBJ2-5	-	CASSYGGLYGETQYF	TGTGCCAGCAGTTATGGGGGCTTGTATGGAGAGACCCAGTACTTC
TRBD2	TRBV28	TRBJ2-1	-	CASSPTSGRAGEQFF	TGTGCCAGCAGTCCGACTAGCGGGAGGGCCGGGGAGCAGTTCTTC
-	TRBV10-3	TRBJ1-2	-	CAISEGTTNYGYTF	TGTGCCATCAGTGAGGGCACGACTAACTATGGCTACACCTTC
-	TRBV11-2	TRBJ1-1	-	CASSLGAGGRTEAFF	TGTGCCAGCAGCTTAGGGGCTGGGGGCAGGACTGAAGCTTTCTTT
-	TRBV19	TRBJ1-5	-	CASSRDFNQPQHF	TGTGCCAGTAGTCGGGATTTCAATCAGCCCCAGCATTTT
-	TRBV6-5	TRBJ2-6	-	CATSRGANVLTF	TGTGCCACGAGCCGGGGGGCCAACGTCCTGACTTTC
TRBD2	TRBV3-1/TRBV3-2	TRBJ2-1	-	CASSPPGLADNNEQFF	TGTGCCAGCAGCCCACCGGGACTAGCGGATAACAATGAGCAGTTCTTC
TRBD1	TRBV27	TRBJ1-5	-	CASSLGTGGRQPQHF	TGTGCCAGCAGTTTGGGGACAGGGGGCCGACAGCCCCAGCATTTT
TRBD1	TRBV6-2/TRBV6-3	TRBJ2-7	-	CASSRTGTEFSYEQYF	TGTGCCAGCAGCCGGACCGGGACAGAGTTCTCCTACGAGCAGTACTTC
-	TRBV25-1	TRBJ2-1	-	CASSLGGQQFF	TGTGCCAGCAGTCTCGGCGGCCAGCAGTTCTTC
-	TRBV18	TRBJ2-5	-	CASSPVRETQYF	TGTGCCAGCTCACCGGTCCGGGAGACCCAGTACTTC
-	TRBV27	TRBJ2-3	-	CASSLLGSPTALDTQYF	TGTGCCAGCAGTCTCCTGGGCAGCCCAACAGCCCTCGATACGCAGTATTTT
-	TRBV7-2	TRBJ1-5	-	CASSLSSTPEVGAQHF	TGTGCCAGCAGCTTAAGCTCCACCCCGGAAGTCGGAGCCCAGCATTTT
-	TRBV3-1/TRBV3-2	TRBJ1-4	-	CASSQDGGARHEKLFF	TGTGCCAGCAGCCAAGATGGGGGGGCCCGTCATGAAAAACTGTTTTTT
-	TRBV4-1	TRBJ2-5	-	CASSQVPGAETQYF	TGCGCCAGCAGCCAAGTCCCGGGAGCTGAGACCCAGTACTTC
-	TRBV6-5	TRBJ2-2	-	CASSYGQWPGELFF	TGTGCCAGCAGTTACGGACAGTGGCCCGGAGAGCTGTTTTTT
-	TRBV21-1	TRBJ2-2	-	CASSKEDLVTGELFF	TGTGCCAGCAGCAAAGAAGACTTAGTCACCGGGGAGCTGTTTTTT
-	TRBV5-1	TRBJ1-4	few	CASSDGGAVGEKLFF	TGCGCCAGCAGTGACGGCGGGGCAGTCGGGGAAAAACTGTTTTTT
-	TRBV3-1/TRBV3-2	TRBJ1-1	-	CASSRGGRTEAFF	TGTGCCAGCAGCAGGGGGGGCCGCACTGAAGCTTTCTTT
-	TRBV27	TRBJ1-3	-	CASSSLDIGGNTIYF	TGTGCCAGCAGTTCGCTCGACATAGGAGGAAACACCATATATTTT
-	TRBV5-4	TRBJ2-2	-	CASSDTGHLTGELFF	TGTGCCAGCAGCGATACGGGACACCTGACCGGGGAGCTGTTTTTT
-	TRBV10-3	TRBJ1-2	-	CAISESTRDYGYTF	TGTGCCATCAGTGAGTCTACCCGGGACTATGGCTACACCTTC
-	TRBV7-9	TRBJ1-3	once	CASSSTQSSGNTIYF	TGTGCCAGCAGCTCGACACAGAGCTCTGGAAACACCATATATTTT
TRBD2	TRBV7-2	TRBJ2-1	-	CASSLSWASGYNEQFF	TGTGCCAGCAGCTTAAGCTGGGCTAGCGGATACAATGAGCAGTTCTTC
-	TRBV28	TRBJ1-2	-	CASKRNGGYTF	TGTGCCAGCAAAAGAAACGGTGGCTACACCTTC
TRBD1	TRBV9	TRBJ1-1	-	CASSAGTGQNTEAFF	TGTGCCAGCAGCGCCGGGACAGGACAGAACACTGAAGCTTTCTTT
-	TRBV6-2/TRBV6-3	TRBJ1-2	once	CASSSPGTNLNYGYTF	TGTGCCAGCAGTTCCCCCGGGACAAACCTAAACTATGGCTACACCTTC
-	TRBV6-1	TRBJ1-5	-	CASSERGRSNQPQHF	TGTGCCAGCAGTGAGCGGGGGCGCAGCAATCAGCCCCAGCATTTT
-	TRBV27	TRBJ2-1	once	CASRWGEYNEQFF	TGTGCCAGCAGGTGGGGGGAGTACAATGAGCAGTTCTTC
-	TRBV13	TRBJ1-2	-	CASSSQGVLDGYTF	TGTGCCAGCAGCTCCCAAGGGGTACTGGATGGCTACACCTTC
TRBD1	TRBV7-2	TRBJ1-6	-	CASSLGQPPLHF	TGTGCCAGCAGCTTGGGACAGCCACCCCTCCACTTT
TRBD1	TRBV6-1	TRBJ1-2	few	CASSESGGKDYTF	TGTGCCAGCAGTGAATCAGGGGGTAAGGACTACACCTTC
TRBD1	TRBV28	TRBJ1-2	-	CASSLFAGTGSYGYTF	TGTGCCAGCAGTTTATTCGCCGGGACAGGCTCTTATGGCTACACCTTC
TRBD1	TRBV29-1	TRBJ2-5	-	CSVYRGETQYF	TGCAGCGTTTACAGGGGGGAGACCCAGTACTTC
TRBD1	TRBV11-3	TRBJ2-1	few	CASSSTDRGFNEQFF	TGTGCCAGCAGCTCAACGGACAGGGGGTTTAATGAGCAGTTCTTC
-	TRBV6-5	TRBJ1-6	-	CASSPGSSPLHF	TGTGCCAGCAGTCCCGGGAGTTCACCCCTCCACTTT
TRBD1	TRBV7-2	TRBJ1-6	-	CASSWGQGYSPLHF	TGTGCCAGCAGCTGGGGACAGGGATATTCACCCCTCCACTTT
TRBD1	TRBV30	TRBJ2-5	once	CAWSVAGGETQYF	TGTGCCTGGAGTGTGGCAGGGGGAGAGACCCAGTACTTC
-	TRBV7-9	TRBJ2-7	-	CASSFQNSYEQYF	TGTGCCAGCAGCTTCCAGAACTCCTACGAGCAGTACTTC
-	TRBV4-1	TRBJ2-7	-	CASSQGFGHEQYF	TGCGCCAGCAGCCAAGGGTTTGGCCACGAGCAGTACTTC
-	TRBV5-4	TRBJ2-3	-	CASSLKLAASTDTQYF	TGTGCCAGCAGCTTGAAACTAGCCGCTAGCACAGATACGCAGTATTTT
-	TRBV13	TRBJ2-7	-	CASSLEAEQYF	TGTGCCAGCAGCTTGGAGGCCGAGCAGTACTTC
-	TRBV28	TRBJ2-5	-	CASGLLAQETQYF	TGTGCCAGCGGCCTCCTTGCCCAAGAGACCCAGTACTTC
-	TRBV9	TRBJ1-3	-	CASSVGGFGNTIYF	TGTGCCAGCAGCGTTGGGGGCTTTGGAAACACCATATATTTT
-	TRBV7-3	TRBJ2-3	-	CASSSTDTQYF	TGTGCCAGCAGCTCAACAGATACGCAGTATTTT
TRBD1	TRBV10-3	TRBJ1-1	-	CAIRQGGTEAFF	TGTGCCATCAGACAGGGGGGCACTGAAGCTTTCTTT
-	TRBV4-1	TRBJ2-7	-	CASSQGVVLEEQYF	TGCGCCAGCAGCCAAGGTGTGGTCCTCGAGGAGCAGTACTTC
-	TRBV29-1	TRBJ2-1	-	CSVGSRRYEQFF	TGCAGCGTTGGATCTAGAAGATATGAGCAGTTCTTC